This T cell receptor beta chain is from a study of T cells in Graves' hyperthyroidism and ophthalmopathy. Germline values: CDR1 MNHNS, CDR2 SASEGT. CDR3 length: 14 amino acids. RNA transcripts served as the template for amplifying TCR beta CDR3 regions. An initial round of RT-PCR targeting the TCR CDR3 relied on the HTBI primer set. Using its own MiXCR run on the multiplex PCR reads, TCRdb lists one record per CDR3 protein. The sample shows nearly 600,000 distinct CDR3 sequences, 14% of them seen only once. The chain employs TRBV6-1 and TRBJ2-3, with D possibly matching TRBD1 (6 bases). The J call may be faulty, since TRBJ1-5 better matches the DNA end. This receptor was taken from a woman between 18 and 29 years old with Graves' ophthalmopathy. Sequencing was performed on blood. Written as DNA, the CDR3 is TGTGCCAGCAGCGCCAGGGGCCCCACAGATACGCAGCATTTT. Amino acids: CASSARGPTDTQHF.